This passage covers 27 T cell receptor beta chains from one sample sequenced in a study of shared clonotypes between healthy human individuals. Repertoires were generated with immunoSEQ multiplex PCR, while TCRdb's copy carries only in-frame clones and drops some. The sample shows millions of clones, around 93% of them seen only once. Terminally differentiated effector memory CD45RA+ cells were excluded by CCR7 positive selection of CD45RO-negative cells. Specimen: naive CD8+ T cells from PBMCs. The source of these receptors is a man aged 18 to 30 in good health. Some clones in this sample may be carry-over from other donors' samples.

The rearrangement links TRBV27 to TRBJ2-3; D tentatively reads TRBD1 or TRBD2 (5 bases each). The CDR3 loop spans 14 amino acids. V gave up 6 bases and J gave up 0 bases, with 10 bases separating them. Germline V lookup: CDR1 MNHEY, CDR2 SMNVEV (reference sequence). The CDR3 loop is CASRPGLSTDTQYF. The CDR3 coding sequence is TGTGCCAGCAGACCGGGGCTCAGCACAGATACGCAGTATTTT.

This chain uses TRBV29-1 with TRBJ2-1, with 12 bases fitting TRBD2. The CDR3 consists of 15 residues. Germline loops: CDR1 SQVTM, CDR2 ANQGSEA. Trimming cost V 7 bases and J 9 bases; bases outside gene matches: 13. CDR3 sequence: CSGNSRLAGVSEQFF. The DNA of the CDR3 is TGCAGCGGAAACTCCAGACTAGCGGGAGTCAGTGAGCAGTTCTTC.

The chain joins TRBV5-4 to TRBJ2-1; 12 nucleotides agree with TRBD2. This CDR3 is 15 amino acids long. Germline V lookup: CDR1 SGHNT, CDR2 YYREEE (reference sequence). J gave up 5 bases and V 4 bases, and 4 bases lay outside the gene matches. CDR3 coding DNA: TGTGCCAGCAGCGCTAGCGGGAGGGCCGACAATGAGCAGTTCTTC. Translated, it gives CASSASGRADNEQFF.

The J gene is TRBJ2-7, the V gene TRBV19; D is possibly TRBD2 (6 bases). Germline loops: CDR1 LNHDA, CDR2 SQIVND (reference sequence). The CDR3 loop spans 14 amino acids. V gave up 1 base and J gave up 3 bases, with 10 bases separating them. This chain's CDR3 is CASSIVGGIYEQYF. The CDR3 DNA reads TGTGCCAGTAGTATAGTGGGGGGAATCTACGAGCAGTACTTC. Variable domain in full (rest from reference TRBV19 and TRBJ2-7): DGGITQSPKYLFRKEGQNVTLSCEQNLNHDAMYWYRQDPGQGLRLIYYSQIVNDFQKGDIAEGYSVSREKKESFPLTVTSAQKNPTAFYLCASSIVGGIYEQYFGPGTRLTVT.

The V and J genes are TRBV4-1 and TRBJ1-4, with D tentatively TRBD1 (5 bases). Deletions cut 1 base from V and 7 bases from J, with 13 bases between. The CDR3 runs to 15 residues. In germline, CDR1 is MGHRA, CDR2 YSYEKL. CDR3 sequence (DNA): TGCGCCAGCAGCCAAGTTATGGGGACCTCTGAAAAACTGTTTTTT. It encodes CASSQVMGTSEKLFF.

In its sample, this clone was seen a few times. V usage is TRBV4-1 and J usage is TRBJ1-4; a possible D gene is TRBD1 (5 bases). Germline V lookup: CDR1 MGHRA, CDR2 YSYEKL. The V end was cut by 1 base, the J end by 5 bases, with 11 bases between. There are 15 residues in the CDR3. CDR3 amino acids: CASSQGTPVNEKLFF. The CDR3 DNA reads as TGCGCCAGCAGCCAAGGGACACCCGTAAATGAAAAACTGTTTTTT.

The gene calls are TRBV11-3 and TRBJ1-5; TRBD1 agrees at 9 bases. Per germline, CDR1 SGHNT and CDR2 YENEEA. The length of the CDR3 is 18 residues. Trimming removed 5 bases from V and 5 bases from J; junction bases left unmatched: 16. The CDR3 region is CASSPRSGTGPSDQPQHF. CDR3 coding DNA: TGTGCCAGCAGCCCCAGATCAGGGACAGGGCCGTCGGATCAGCCCCAGCATTTT.

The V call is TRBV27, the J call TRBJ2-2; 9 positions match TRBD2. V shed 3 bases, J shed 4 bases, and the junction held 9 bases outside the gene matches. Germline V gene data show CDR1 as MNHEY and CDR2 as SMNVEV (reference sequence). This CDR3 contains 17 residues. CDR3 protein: CASSFLLVAGVTGELFF. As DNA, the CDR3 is TGTGCCAGCAGTTTCCTTTTGGTAGCGGGAGTCACCGGGGAGCTGTTTTTT.

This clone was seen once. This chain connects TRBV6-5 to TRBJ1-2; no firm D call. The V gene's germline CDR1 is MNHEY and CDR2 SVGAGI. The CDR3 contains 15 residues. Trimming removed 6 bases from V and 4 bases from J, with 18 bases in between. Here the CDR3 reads CASSPQLRAGYGYTF. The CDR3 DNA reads TGTGCCAGCAGCCCCCAGCTGAGAGCGGGCTATGGCTACACCTTC.

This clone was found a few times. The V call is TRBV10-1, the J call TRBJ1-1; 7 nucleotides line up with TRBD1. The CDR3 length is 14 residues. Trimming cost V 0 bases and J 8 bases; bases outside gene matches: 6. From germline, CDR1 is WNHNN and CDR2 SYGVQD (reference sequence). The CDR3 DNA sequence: TGCGCCAGCAGTGAGTCCGGACAGGACCAGGAAGCTTTCTTT. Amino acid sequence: CASSESGQDQEAFF.

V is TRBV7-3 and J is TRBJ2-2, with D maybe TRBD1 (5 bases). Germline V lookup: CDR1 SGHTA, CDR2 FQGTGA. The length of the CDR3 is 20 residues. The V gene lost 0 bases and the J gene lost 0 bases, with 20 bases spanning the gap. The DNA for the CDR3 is TGTGCCAGCAGCTTAACCGAACTAACGACAGACCCGACGAACACCGGGGAGCTGTTTTTT. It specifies CASSLTELTTDPTNTGELFF.

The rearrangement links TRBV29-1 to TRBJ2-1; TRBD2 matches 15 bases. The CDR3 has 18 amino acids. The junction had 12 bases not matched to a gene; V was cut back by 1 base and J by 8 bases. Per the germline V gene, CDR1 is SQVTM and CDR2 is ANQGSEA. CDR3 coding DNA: TGCAGCGTTGAAGGCGGGACTAGCGGGGGGATAACAGTCCATGAGCAGTTCTTC. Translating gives CSVEGGTSGGITVHEQFF.

The CDR3, as DNA: TGCAGTGCTAGGTGGGGCTATGGCTACACCTTC. It encodes CSARWGYGYTF. The chain links TRBV20-1 to TRBJ1-2; D uncertain. Germline V gene sequence: CDR1 DFQATT, CDR2 SNEGSKA (reference sequence). Trimming pared 3 bases from V and 4 bases from J, leaving 6 bases between. The CDR3 loop spans 11 amino acids.

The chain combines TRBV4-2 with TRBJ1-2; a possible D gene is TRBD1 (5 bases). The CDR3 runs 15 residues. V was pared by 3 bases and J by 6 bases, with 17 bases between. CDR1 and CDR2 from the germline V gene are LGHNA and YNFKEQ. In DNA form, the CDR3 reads TGTGCCAGCAGCCACCCGGACTCGGAGGGGAATGGCTACACCTTC. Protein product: CASSHPDSEGNGYTF.

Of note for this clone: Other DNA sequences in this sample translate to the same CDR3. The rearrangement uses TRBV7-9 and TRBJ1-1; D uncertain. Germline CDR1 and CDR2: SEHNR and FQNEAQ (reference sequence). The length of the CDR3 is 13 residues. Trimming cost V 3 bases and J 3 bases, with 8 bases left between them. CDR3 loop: CASSFGVDTEAFF. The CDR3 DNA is TGTGCCAGCAGCTTTGGGGTTGACACTGAAGCTTTCTTT.

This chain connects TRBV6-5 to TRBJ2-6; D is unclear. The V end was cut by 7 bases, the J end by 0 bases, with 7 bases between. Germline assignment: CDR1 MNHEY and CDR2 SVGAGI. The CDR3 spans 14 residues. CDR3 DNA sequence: TGTGCCAGCATCGCCGTCTCTGGGGCCAACGTCCTGACTTTC. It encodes CASIAVSGANVLTF.

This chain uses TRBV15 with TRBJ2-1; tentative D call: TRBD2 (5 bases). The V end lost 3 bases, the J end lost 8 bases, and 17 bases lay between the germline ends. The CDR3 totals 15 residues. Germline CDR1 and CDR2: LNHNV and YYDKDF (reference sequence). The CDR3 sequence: CATSSPPGIVDEQFF. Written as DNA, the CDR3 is TGTGCCACCAGCAGCCCTCCCGGGATTGTTGATGAGCAGTTCTTC.

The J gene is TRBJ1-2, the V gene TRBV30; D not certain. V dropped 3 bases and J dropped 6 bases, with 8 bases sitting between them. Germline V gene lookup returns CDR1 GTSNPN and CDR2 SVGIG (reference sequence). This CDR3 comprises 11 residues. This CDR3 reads CAWRLGHGYTF. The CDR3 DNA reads TGTGCCTGGAGGCTAGGGCATGGCTACACCTTC.

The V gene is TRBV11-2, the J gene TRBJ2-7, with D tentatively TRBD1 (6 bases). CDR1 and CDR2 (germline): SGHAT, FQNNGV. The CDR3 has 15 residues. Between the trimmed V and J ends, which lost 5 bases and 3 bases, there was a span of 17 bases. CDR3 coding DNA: TGTGCCAGCAGCGATAAATCCGGGACACTCTACGAGCAGTACTTC. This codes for CASSDKSGTLYEQYF. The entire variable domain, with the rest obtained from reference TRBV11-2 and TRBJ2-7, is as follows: EAGVAQSPRYKIIEKRQSVAFWCNPISGHATLYWYQQILGQGPKLLIQFQNNGVVDDSQLPKDRFSAERLKGVDSTLKIQPAKLEDSAVYLCASSDKSGTLYEQYFGPGTRLTVT.

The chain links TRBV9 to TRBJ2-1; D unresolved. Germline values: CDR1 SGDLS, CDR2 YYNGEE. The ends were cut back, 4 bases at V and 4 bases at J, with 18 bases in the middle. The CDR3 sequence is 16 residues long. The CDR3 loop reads CASSPQVALGYNEQFF. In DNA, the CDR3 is TGTGCCAGCAGCCCTCAGGTGGCCTTGGGGTACAATGAGCAGTTCTTC. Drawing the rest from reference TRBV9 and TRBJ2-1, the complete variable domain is DSGVTQTPKHLITATGQRVTLRCSPRSGDLSVYWYQQSLDQGLQFLIQYYNGEERAKGNILERFSAQQFPDLHSELNLSSLELGDSALYFCASSPQVALGYNEQFFGPGTRLTVL.

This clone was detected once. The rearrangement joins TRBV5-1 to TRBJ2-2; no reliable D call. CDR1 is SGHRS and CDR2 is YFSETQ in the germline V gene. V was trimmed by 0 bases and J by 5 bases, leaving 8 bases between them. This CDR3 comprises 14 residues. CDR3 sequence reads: CASSLESPTGELFF. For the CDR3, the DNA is TGCGCCAGCAGCTTGGAGAGCCCGACCGGGGAGCTGTTTTTT.

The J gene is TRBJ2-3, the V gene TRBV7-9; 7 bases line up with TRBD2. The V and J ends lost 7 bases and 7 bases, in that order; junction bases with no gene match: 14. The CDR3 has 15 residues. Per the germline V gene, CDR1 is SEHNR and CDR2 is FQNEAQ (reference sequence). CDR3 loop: CASTPPSGPGHTQYF. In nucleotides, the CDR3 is TGTGCCAGCACCCCGCCTAGCGGTCCCGGCCATACGCAGTATTTT. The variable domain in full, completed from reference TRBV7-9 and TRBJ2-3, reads DTGVSQNPRHKITKRGQNVTFRCDPISEHNRLYWYRQTLGQGPEFLTYFQNEAQLEKSRLLSDRFSAERPKGSFSTLEIQRTEQGDSAMYLCASTPPSGPGHTQYFGPGTRLTVL.

The CDR3: CASSSQGYSYEQYF. The CDR3, as DNA: TGTGCCAGCAGTTCACAGGGATACTCCTACGAGCAGTACTTC. J is TRBJ2-7 and V is TRBV6-5, with D possibly TRBD1 on 6 matching bases. Germline CDR1 and CDR2: MNHEY and SVGAGI. Trimming cost V 4 bases and J 0 bases, with 10 bases left between them. The CDR3 is made up of 14 amino acids.

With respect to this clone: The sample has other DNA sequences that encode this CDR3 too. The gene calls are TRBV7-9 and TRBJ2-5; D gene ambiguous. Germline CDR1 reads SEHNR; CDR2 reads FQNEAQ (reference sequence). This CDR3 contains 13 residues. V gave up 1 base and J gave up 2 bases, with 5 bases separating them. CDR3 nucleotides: TGTGCCAGCAGCTTAGTCCGGCAAGAGACCCAGTACTTC. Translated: CASSLVRQETQYF.

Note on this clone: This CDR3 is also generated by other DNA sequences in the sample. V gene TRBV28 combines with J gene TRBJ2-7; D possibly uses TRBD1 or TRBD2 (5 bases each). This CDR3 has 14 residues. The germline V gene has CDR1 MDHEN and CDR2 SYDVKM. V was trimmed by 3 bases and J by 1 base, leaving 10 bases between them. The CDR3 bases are TGTGCCAGCAGTTTTGGGGGTGAGTCCTACGAGCAGTACTTC. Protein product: CASSFGGESYEQYF.

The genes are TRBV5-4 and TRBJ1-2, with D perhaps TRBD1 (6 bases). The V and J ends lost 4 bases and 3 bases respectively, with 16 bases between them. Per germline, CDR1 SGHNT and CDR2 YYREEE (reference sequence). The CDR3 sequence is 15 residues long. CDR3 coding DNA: TGTGCCAGCAGCCGAGCCCTGGACAGACACTATGGCTACACCTTC. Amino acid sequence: CASSRALDRHYGYTF.

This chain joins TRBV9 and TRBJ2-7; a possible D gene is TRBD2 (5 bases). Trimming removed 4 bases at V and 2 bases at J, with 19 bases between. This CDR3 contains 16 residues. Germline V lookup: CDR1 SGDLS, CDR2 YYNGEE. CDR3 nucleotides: TGTGCCAGCAGCTCGAGCCGAACGGGAAAACCCTACGAGCAGTACTTC. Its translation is CASSSSRTGKPYEQYF.